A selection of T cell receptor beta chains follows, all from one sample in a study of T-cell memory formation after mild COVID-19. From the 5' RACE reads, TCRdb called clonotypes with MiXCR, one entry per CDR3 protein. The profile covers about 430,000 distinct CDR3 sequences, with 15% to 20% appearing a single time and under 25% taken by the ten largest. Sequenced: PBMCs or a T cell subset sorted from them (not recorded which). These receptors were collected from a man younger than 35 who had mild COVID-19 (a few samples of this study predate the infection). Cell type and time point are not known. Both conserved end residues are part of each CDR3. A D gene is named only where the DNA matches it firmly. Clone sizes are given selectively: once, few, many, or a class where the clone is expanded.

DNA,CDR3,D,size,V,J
TGTGCCAGCAGCTTGGGGACTAGCGGGGCAGATACGCAGTATTTT,CASSLGTSGADTQYF,TRBD2,-,TRBV5-4,TRBJ2-3
TGTGCCACCAACCGTGGACAGGGGTATAATTCACCCCTCCACTTT,CATNRGQGYNSPLHF,TRBD1,few,TRBV7-2,TRBJ1-6
TGTGCCAGCTCACCAAGCGGAATGAACACTGAAGCTTTCTTT,CASSPSGMNTEAFF,-,many,TRBV18,TRBJ1-1
TGTGCCAGCAGCCCACAGGGTCCAAGCTACGAGCAGTACTTC,CASSPQGPSYEQYF,-,few,TRBV7-9,TRBJ2-7
TGCAGTGCTAGCGATTGGGGGGTAGGCTTCAGAAACATTCAGTACTTC,CSASDWGVGFRNIQYF,-,-,TRBV20-1,TRBJ2-4
TGCATCTTGGGTAGGCAGGAACGGAACTACGAGCAGTACTTC,CILGRQERNYEQYF,-,few,TRBV29-1,TRBJ2-7
TGTGCCAGTAAAAGTTTGCTAGCGGGGGGTCGGTACAATGAGCAGTTCTTC,CASKSLLAGGRYNEQFF,TRBD2,few,TRBV12-3/TRBV12-4,TRBJ2-1
TGTGCCAGCAGCGCCGTCGGGTACACCGGGGAGCTGTTTTTT,CASSAVGYTGELFF,-,-,TRBV6-2/TRBV6-3,TRBJ2-2
TGTGCCAGCAACCAAGCGGGGGAGGGGGAGACCCAGTACTTC,CASNQAGEGETQYF,TRBD2,-,TRBV6-6,TRBJ2-5
TGCAGTGCTGGGGACAGCGAAGGTGAGCAGTACTTC,CSAGDSEGEQYF,TRBD1,many,TRBV20-1,TRBJ2-7
TGTGCCAGCAGCTTAACGACAGGGAACACTGAAGCTTTCTTT,CASSLTTGNTEAFF,-,few,TRBV7-3,TRBJ1-1
TGTGCCAGCAGCGTCTCAGGGGGGCAAAACAATGAGCAGTTCTTC,CASSVSGGQNNEQFF,-,few,TRBV9,TRBJ2-1
TGTGCCAGCAGCCTACAGGGTCGAAATTCACCCCTCCACTTT,CASSLQGRNSPLHF,-,-,TRBV7-2,TRBJ1-6
TGTGCCAGCACTCTTATGGGGACCGGGGAGCTGTTTTTT,CASTLMGTGELFF,-,few,TRBV7-6,TRBJ2-2
TGTGCCAGCAGCTTAGTGGTCGGTAGCTCCTACAATGAGCAGTTCTTC,CASSLVVGSSYNEQFF,-,-,TRBV7-2,TRBJ2-1
TGTGCCAGCAAAAAAGGGGCCGGGGAGCTGTTTTTT,CASKKGAGELFF,-,-,TRBV12-3/TRBV12-4,TRBJ2-2
TGTGGGGCGAGATTCGCTGGGGCCAACGTCCTGACTTTC,CGARFAGANVLTF,-,many,TRBV7-2,TRBJ2-6
TGTGCCAGCACCGTGACAGGGCCCTACAATGAGCAGTTCTTC,CASTVTGPYNEQFF,TRBD1,few,TRBV5-6,TRBJ2-1